These 10 T cell receptor beta chains were all obtained from the same sample, sequenced in a study of T cell responses to AZD1222 COVID-19 vaccine. Using immunoSEQ multiplex PCR, the repertoire was profiled, and TCRdb retains in-frame clones only, with some absent. The sample holds approximately 99,000 clones, approximately 90% seen once. Sequenced here: peripheral blood, sampled 28 days after the second AZD1222 dose. The receptor set was obtained from an adult who received the AZD1222 COVID-19 vaccine.

The chain employs TRBV9 and TRBJ1-3, with D maybe TRBD1 (6 bases). CDR3 length equals 15 residues. The ends were cut back, 5 bases at V and 0 bases at J, with 12 bases in the middle. In germline, CDR1 is SGDLS, CDR2 YYNGEE. The CDR3 is CASRPDSHSGNTIYF. The CDR3 DNA reads as TGTGCCAGCAGACCGGACAGCCACTCTGGAAACACCATATATTTT. Complete variable domain (other parts from reference TRBV9 and TRBJ1-3): DSGVTQTPKHLITATGQRVTLRCSPRSGDLSVYWYQQSLDQGLQFLIQYYNGEERAKGNILERFSAQQFPDLHSELNLSSLELGDSALYFCASRPDSHSGNTIYFGEGSWLTVV.

A few counts support this clone. V and J are TRBV2 and TRBJ2-7, with D perhaps TRBD1 (6 bases). CDR3 length: 15 residues. The germline V gene encodes CDR1 SNHLY and CDR2 FYNNEI. V was shortened by 3 bases and J by 2 bases, with 14 bases between the two germline ends. CDR3 sequence: CASSEGADYPYEQYF. The CDR3 nucleotides read TGTGCCAGCAGTGAGGGGGCGGATTACCCCTACGAGCAGTACTTC.

The V and J genes are TRBV18 and TRBJ1-1, with D possibly matching TRBD1 (5 bases). Germline CDR1 KGHSH, CDR2 LQKENI. There are 17 residues in the CDR3. V gave up 2 bases and J gave up 4 bases, with 20 bases separating them. Written as DNA, the CDR3 is TGTGCCAGCTCACCAAGGAGGGCACGGGGGGGGAGCACTGAAGCTTTCTTT. Translation: CASSPRRARGGSTEAFF.

The chain employs TRBV18 and TRBJ2-1, with 15 bases that match TRBD2. V lost 0 bases and J lost 7; bases outside the gene matches: 7. Looked up from germline, CDR1 is KGHSH and CDR2 is LQKENI. CDR3 size: 18 residues. The DNA for the CDR3 is TGTGCCAGCTCACCACCGGGACTAGCGGGAGGCGTGACAAATGAGCAGTTCTTC. Amino acid sequence: CASSPPGLAGGVTNEQFF.

V is TRBV10-3 and J is TRBJ2-2; a weak D match, TRBD2 (5 bases). The CDR3 covers 16 residues. CDR1 and CDR2 from the germline V gene are ENHRY and SYGVKD. The V and J ends lost 6 bases and 4 bases respectively, with 18 bases between them. The CDR3 reads CAIRGPGVGGTGELFF. CDR3 bases: TGTGCCATCAGGGGCCCCGGGGTCGGTGGCACCGGGGAGCTGTTTTTT.

V gene TRBV24-1 combines with J gene TRBJ2-2; 14 bases align to TRBD2. The trim removed 4 bases at V and 8 bases at J, leaving 11 bases unmatched. Germline V gives CDR1 KGHDR, CDR2 SFDVKD. The CDR3 has 18 amino acids. The CDR3: CATSDKPGTSGSMGELFF. The CDR3 nucleotides read TGTGCCACCAGTGACAAACCCGGGACTAGCGGGAGCATGGGGGAGCTGTTTTTT.

This chain connects TRBV9 to TRBJ2-5; TRBD2 aligns across 14 bases. The CDR3 has 17 residues. Germline-derived CDR1 and CDR2 are SGDLS and YYNGEE. The V segment lost 3 bases and the J segment 4 bases; nucleotides outside the gene matches: 8. The CDR3 region is CASSARGLAGEVETQYF. CDR3 bases: TGTGCCAGCAGCGCGAGGGGACTAGCGGGAGAGGTAGAGACCCAGTACTTC.

The rearrangement uses TRBV11-3 and TRBJ2-3, with 7 positions matching TRBD1. V shed 5 bases, J shed 1 base, and the junction held 9 bases outside the gene matches. The CDR3 extends over 16 amino acids. CDR1 is SGHNT, CDR2 YENEEA, per germline. The CDR3 sequence: CASSPRQGGGTDTQYF. CDR3 coding DNA: TGTGCCAGCAGCCCTAGACAGGGCGGTGGCACAGATACGCAGTATTTT.

V gene TRBV28 combines with J gene TRBJ1-3, with 8 nucleotides matching TRBD1. The CDR3 loop spans 14 amino acids. V shed 6 bases, J shed 4 bases, and the junction held 5 bases outside the gene matches. Per the germline V gene, CDR1 is MDHEN and CDR2 is SYDVKM. CDR3 DNA: TGTGCCAGCAGAGACAGGGGCGCAGGAAACACCATATATTTT. Amino acid sequence: CASRDRGAGNTIYF.

This rearrangement joins TRBV28 to TRBJ2-1; D may correspond to TRBD1 or TRBD2 (5 bases each). This CDR3 has 14 residues. CDR1 is MDHEN and CDR2 is SYDVKM in the germline V gene. Trimming left V 5 bases short and J 5 bases short, with 13 bases between. This chain's CDR3 is CASSPTGTNNEQFF. CDR3 sequence (DNA): TGTGCCAGCAGTCCCACCGGGACCAACAATGAGCAGTTCTTC.